The following is a T cell receptor (beta chain) sequence with its context. The CDR3 spans 18 residues. Germline trimming cut 1 base from V and 3 bases from J; bases unmatched to any gene: 11. Germline assignment: CDR1 SEHNR and CDR2 FQNEAQ (reference sequence). Method: immunoSEQ multiplex PCR; TCRdb's copy keeps in-frame clones and lacks some. Here the sample spans about 210,000 clones, 75% to 90% being singletons. This sample was included in a study of blood T cell repertoires in COVID-19. Study at large: Sites across the United States, Italy and Spain contributed samples from acute and convalescent COVID-19. PBMCs, B-cell-depleted T cells, or T cells provided the cDNA or gDNA that made up the material.

Input material: peripheral blood. This chain links TRBV7-9 with TRBJ2-5; 10 bases are shared with TRBD2. This receptor was taken from a woman aged 40 to 50 with acute or convalescent COVID-19. The DNA for the CDR3 is TGTGCCAGCAGCTTAGTGGATTTGAGCGGGGGGGATAAAGAGACCCAGTACTTC. This gives the protein CASSLVDLSGGDKETQYF.